The present entry profiles one T cell receptor (beta chain) with its context. What antigen it recognizes has not been identified. Base qualities are not provided; no much larger clone lies one nucleotide away. This entry is derived from a study of cytomegalovirus exposure and HLA in healthy donors (dated by TCRdb to about 2017). Background on the whole study: According to an earlier analysis of a few hundred of the donors, about 179 million T cells yielded 90 million to 130 million unique TCR beta sequences and approximately 280 Gb of sequence data. In addition to the first cohort of about 650 subjects, a separate validation cohort of some 120 different subjects was used. Approximately 310 gigabases of sequencing data and tens of millions of unique TCR sequences were included in an early release covering 500 to 750 HLA-typed donors. All discovery cohort repertoires had been generated on a single sequencing platform. HLA typing included class I and class II loci at four-digit resolution. Genome-wide SNP genotypes for about 60% of the roughly 670 donors were used in a later genetic analysis, which treated that subset as a discovery cohort. On average, 235,054 unique TCR beta nucleotide sequences were sequenced per donor among 350 to 400 genotyped donors of the cohort, with roughly 18% of those sequences being non-productive. Donor age, sex, ethnicity and CMV serostatus were collected together with the repertoire data. A later analysis re-analyzed previously published TCR beta repertoires from about 730 donors and added high-resolution HLA genotyping to study TCR occurrence patterns. The study was designed to test whether signatures of past pathogen exposure could be identified by cataloging public T cell receptors. The study used immunosequencing to profile the T cell repertoires of approximately 650 subjects and linked those repertoires to cytomegalovirus serostatus. An earlier analysis of some 500 of the donors applied high-throughput TCR beta sequencing to assess whether each TCR beta V gene segment acted as functional or pseudogenic. Several DR-DQ haplotypes were handled as single units for association and clustering because linkage in the cohort was strong. Typing coverage varied by locus: about 620-630 donors for A, B, C, DRB1 and DQB1; 500 to 550 for DQA1; more than 600 for DPA1; 450 to 480 for DPB1. To predict cytomegalovirus infection status, the study combined high-throughput TCR immunosequencing, statistical association of individual TCRs with disease status, and machine learning. Of the roughly 410 genotyped donors, 81% were placed in the genetic ancestry cluster associated with self-reported Caucasian donors. The later analysis used no new phenotypic data to find candidate immune exposures, relying instead on TCR beta sequences and their occurrence across donors. Study-wide findings and limitations: A later genetic analysis reported fewer N-insertions in productive TCRs among donors in an Asian-associated ancestry cluster than the roughly 640-donor mean. The authors suggested that the approach could potentially be generalized to other disease states and immunological phenotypes. Several of the top co-occurrence clusters appeared to be linked to parvovirus B19, influenza, CMV and Epstein-Barr virus, according to a later analysis. In an earlier analysis of 587 of the donors, most TCR beta V segments appeared in productive rearrangements about 90% or about 30% of the time, broadly matching IMGT annotations. Because HLA typing was missing for some donors at each locus, association tests included only the typed subset. For the cohort, immune exposure information was limited to CMV serostatus. In a later genetic analysis, a missense DCLRE1C variant was associated with V-gene and J-gene trimming of TCR beta chains, and the association was replicated in an independent cohort. In a later analysis, HLA-associated TCR beta chains showed more clonal expansion and lower generation probabilities than non-associated chains that were equally common. Some IMGT-functional V segments, including TRBV6-2 and TRBV6-3, could not be told apart with the 87-base-pair reads, so those segments were excluded. The classifier was reported to diagnose cytomegalovirus status with high specificity and sensitivity in both the original cohort and the validation cohort. Linkage disequilibrium might explain the correlated functional status among segregating V segments, but an unknown experimental factor could not be excluded. A group of highly shared sequence variants was considered likely to be a technical artifact of the sequencing pipeline. This cohort had only TCR beta chains sequenced, and the lack of alpha or paired-chain data limited which features could be detected. The earlier analysis of about 600 of the donors excluded over 15 rarely observed V segments, including chromosome 9 orphons, because counts were too low. Roughly uniform sequencing depth across donors was assumed in presence/absence analyses, although this assumption may not hold. According to a later analysis, TCR association rates differed among HLA loci, with DRB1 alleles showing the most associated TCRs and HLA-C alleles showing the fewest. In a later analysis, most CMV-associated TCR beta chains were found to appear HLA-restricted, with HLA associations seemingly driven largely by CMV exposure. The study listed approximately 150 TCR beta chains as associated with cytomegalovirus. Most TCR sequences were seen in very few donors, while some public TCRs were found in many individuals. A further reported finding was that TCR beta sequences accurately predicted the HLA-A and HLA-B alleles for most subjects in the first cohort. Three of the identified cytomegalovirus-associated TCR beta chains were confirmed in vitro to be specific for cytomegalovirus antigens. In a later analysis, about 16,000 TCR beta sequences were associated with specific HLA alleles at a false discovery rate of 0.05. When HLA alleles, especially DR and DQ, strongly co-occurred, attributing TCR associations to individual alleles was difficult.

Looking up the germline V gene yields CDR1 LGHNA and CDR2 YNFKEQ. CDR3 length: 17 amino acids, cysteine to phenylalanine. Only the CDR3 part of the read is kept: 51 bases, read in frame from the first base. After removal of 4 bases from V and 4 bases from J, the junction retains 10 bases not matched to a gene. The cohort consisted of 666 healthy bone marrow donors. At the time of sampling, every cohort member was nominally healthy, though immune exposures that went unrecorded were likely present. The donor was CMV seronegative and belonged to the group of over 350 seronegative cohort members. A peripheral blood sample was collected from each donor, and TCR beta sequencing was performed on peripheral blood mononuclear cells. Genomic DNA was extracted from the blood cell samples with the Qiagen DNeasy Blood Extraction Kit. The library came from the immunoSEQ multiplex PCR assay. For the multiplex PCR, a mixture combining 60 forward primers for TCR Vbeta segments and 13 reverse primers for TCR Jbeta segments was used. The CDR3 region of rearranged TCR beta genes was amplified from genomic DNA by a multiplex PCR assay. The amplified TCR beta libraries were sequenced on the Illumina HiSeq System as 87-base-pair reads. Per the authors' processing: Across the 670 or so repertoires, a later analysis counted approximately 75 million unique TCR beta chains, approximately 10 million of which were shared by at least two donors. Raw reads were error-corrected and collapsed into unique sequences by a nearest-neighbor algorithm in which closely related sequences were merged to remove PCR and sequencing errors. V, D and J gene segments were assigned by aligning CDR3 sequences to IMGT reference sequences. For a sequence to be retained, a match of at least six nucleotides to both a V gene segment and a J gene segment was required. Rearrangements were called productive when the CDR3 lacked stop codons and stayed in frame with V and J; all others were non-productive. CDR3 was defined by IMGT convention, running from the second conserved V-encoded cysteine to the conserved J-encoded phenylalanine. Sequences without an unambiguous match to a single V gene segment were excluded from the earlier analysis of 500 to 700 of the donors. An earlier analysis of fewer than 750 of the donors classified V segments as functional when productive rearrangements were above 56.7% and as segregating when the standard deviation between donors was above 5%. To diagnose cytomegalovirus status from the catalog of TCR beta chain sequences, a statistical classification framework was built. V and J gene assignment, in a later analysis, came from comparing TCR nucleotide sequences with IMGT/GENE-DB human TR gene sequences. Using the TCRdist pipeline, a later analysis assigned CDR3 sequences along with most-parsimonious VDJ recombination scenarios. In a later analysis, each TCR beta chain was defined by its CDR3 amino acid sequence together with its V-gene family, and reads without a unique V-gene family were excluded. As a way to deal with suspected cross-contamination and a sequencing artifact, a later analysis dropped nearly 600 nucleotide sequences that were highly shared and had low generation probability. In a later analysis, a clonal expansion index was calculated for each public chain from normalized within-repertoire ranks of inferred template counts. A later analysis computed generation probabilities with a VDJ recombination model fitted to out-of-frame rearrangements, and checked the results against IGoR. Hypergeometric tests were used in a later analysis to score TCR-TCR, TCR-HLA and TCR-CMV co-occurrence, with a repertoire-size bias correction applied to the TCR pairs. False discovery rates were estimated in a later analysis by permuting HLA or CMV assignments 20 times. A later analysis grouped co-occurring TCRs with DBSCAN, adding TCRdist sequence similarity when clustering within HLA-allele-positive subsets. Co-occurrence clustering excluded repertoires with fewer than 30,000 or more than 120,000 public chains, plus five with anomalous nucleotide sharing. TCRdb re-hosts the immuneACCESS table, in-frame sequences only. Its copies lack some clones; in the studies checked, an unresolved V gene accounts for under half of them, and the cause for the rest is not known. Clone size and the V and J calls come from that table; the DNA yielded D and trimming. A total of roughly 200,000 clones appear in this sample, 75% to 80% of them only once. Less than 3.5% of the sample comes from the top ten.

This chain joins TRBV4-2 to TRBJ2-5; 12 middle bases align to TRBD2. Sequenced sample: PBMCs. This TCR was recovered from a female donor in good health and CMV-seronegative. Read as DNA, the sequence is TGTGCCAGCAGCCGAGATAAACTAGCGGGAGGTGGAGAGACCCAGTACTTC. Its product reads: CASSRDKLAGGGETQYF.